This TCR beta chain originates from a study of T cell responses to AZD1222 COVID-19 vaccine. The study, taken as a whole, reports: Repertoire sampling happened only post peak T cell response. Among the donors, most were white British and more were female, and clonal diversity was possibly underestimated. Per reports, nearly half of all spike-specific TCRs target regions that are unmutated in variants. Seropositive status at baseline applied to only 5 to 7 AZD1222 recipients.

This clone showed up just a few times. Its antigen remains unidentified. This CDR3 has 15 residues. The V end was cut by 0 bases, the J end by 8 bases, with 13 bases between. The germline V gene encodes CDR1 LGHNA and CDR2 YSLEER. TCRdb keeps only in-frame clones here, not all; method: immunoSEQ multiplex PCR. The sample includes 100,000 to 150,000 clones, under 90% of them seen just once. Sequenced here: peripheral blood, sampled on day 0 of AZD1222 vaccination. The clonotype comes from an adult in good health. This chain joins TRBV4-3 and TRBJ1-4; D is unclear. CDR3 residues: CASSQDLSSGEKLFF. For the CDR3, the DNA is TGCGCCAGCAGCCAAGACCTCTCCAGTGGGGAAAAACTGTTTTTT.